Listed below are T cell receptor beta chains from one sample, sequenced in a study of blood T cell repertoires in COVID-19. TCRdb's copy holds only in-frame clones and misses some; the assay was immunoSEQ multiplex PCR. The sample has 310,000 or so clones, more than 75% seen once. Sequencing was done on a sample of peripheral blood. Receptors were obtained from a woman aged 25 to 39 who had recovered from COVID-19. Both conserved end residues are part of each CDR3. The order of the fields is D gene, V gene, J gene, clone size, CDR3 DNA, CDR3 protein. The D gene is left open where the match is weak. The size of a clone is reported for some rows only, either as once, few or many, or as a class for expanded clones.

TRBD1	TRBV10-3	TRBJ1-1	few	TGTGCCATCAGTTCGGGACAGGGGGCGACTGAAGCTTTCTTT	CAISSGQGATEAFF
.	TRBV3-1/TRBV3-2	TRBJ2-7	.	TGTGCCAGCAGCCCTGCCGAACTAGCTGACTTTCCCTACGAGCAGTACTTC	CASSPAELADFPYEQYF
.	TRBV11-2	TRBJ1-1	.	TGTGCCAGCAGATACTTGGGGGCTAGGACTGAAGCTTTCTTT	CASRYLGARTEAFF
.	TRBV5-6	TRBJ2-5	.	TGTGCCAGCAGCTCCTCAAGCGGGCCCCAAGAGACCCAGTACTTC	CASSSSSGPQETQYF
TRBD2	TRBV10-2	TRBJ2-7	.	TGCGCCAGCAGCGGGACTAGCGGGGGACCGCAGCAGTACTTC	CASSGTSGGPQQYF
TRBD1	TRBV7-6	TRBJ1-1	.	TGTGCCAGCAGCTTAGCATCCCTAGTTAGGGGGCCACACGAAGCTTTCTTT	CASSLASLVRGPHEAFF
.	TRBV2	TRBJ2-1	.	TGTGCCAGCAGGAGTAGCGGTCTGTTCAATGAGCAGTTCTTC	CASRSSGLFNEQFF
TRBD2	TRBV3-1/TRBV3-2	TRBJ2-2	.	TGTGCCAGCAGCCAAGTTAGCGGGGGGGCCGGGGAGCTGTTTTTT	CASSQVSGGAGELFF
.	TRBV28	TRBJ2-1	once	TGTGCCAGCAGTTTATACAGCTCCTACAATGAGCAGTTCTTC	CASSLYSSYNEQFF
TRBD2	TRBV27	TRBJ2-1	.	TGTGCCAGCAGAGGCGGGGGGTTGAACAATGAGCAGTTCTTC	CASRGGGLNNEQFF
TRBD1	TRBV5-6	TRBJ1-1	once	TGTGCCAGCAGCCTACAAGACAGGGTGTTCGCTGAAGCTTTCTTT	CASSLQDRVFAEAFF
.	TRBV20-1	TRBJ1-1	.	TGCAGTGCAAACGGACAGAGTGAAGCTTTCTTT	CSANGQSEAFF
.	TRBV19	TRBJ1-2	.	TGTGCCAGTACCAACATAGAGAGTGGCCGAGGCTATGGCTACACCTTC	CASTNIESGRGYGYTF
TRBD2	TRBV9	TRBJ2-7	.	TGTGCCAGCAGCGTAGTGTGGGCGGGAGGAGTAGAACAGTACTTC	CASSVVWAGGVEQYF
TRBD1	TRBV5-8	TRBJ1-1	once	TGTGCCAGCAGCTCGAGAGACAGGGGGCCTGAAGCTTTCTTT	CASSSRDRGPEAFF
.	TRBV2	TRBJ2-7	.	TGTGCCAGCAGTGCTTTTGAGGATACCTACGAGCAGTACTTC	CASSAFEDTYEQYF
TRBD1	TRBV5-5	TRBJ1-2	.	TGTGCCAGCAGCCGCGAGGGGGCGAGTGGCTACACCTTC	CASSREGASGYTF
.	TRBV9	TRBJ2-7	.	TGTGCCAGCAGTCAGGGGGCGGGAGATCCCTACGAGCAGTACTTC	CASSQGAGDPYEQYF
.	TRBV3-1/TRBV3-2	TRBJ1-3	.	TGTGCCAGCAGCCACCTCCGAGGGGCGGGAGACACCATATATTTT	CASSHLRGAGDTIYF
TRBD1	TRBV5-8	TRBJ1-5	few	TGTGCCAGCAGCTTGGCCGGGACAGGGGCATTGATGCCCCAGCATTTT	CASSLAGTGALMPQHF
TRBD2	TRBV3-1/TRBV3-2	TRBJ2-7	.	TGTGCCAGCAGCCCACATCGACTAGCGACTTTGCGTTACGAGCAGTACTTC	CASSPHRLATLRYEQYF
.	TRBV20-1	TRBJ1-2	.	TGCAGTGCTAGAGGCGTGAGCGGCTACACCTTC	CSARGVSGYTF
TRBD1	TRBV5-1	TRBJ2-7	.	TGCGCCAGCAGCTCACAGGGGATGTACGAGCAGTACTTC	CASSSQGMYEQYF
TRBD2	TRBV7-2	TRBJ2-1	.	TGTGCCAGCAGCTTAGGGAGAGCGGGAGAGGGGCGTGAGCAGTTCTTC	CASSLGRAGEGREQFF
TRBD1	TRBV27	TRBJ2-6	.	TGTGCCAGCAGTTTGGGCAGGGGGTCTCGTCTTGGGGCCAACGTCCTGACTTTC	CASSLGRGSRLGANVLTF
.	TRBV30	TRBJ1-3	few	TGTGCCTGGACCCAGGGTACTGGAAACACCATATATTTT	CAWTQGTGNTIYF
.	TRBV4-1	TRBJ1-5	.	TGCGCCAGCAGCCAAGTGGCGGGAACTAGACAGCCCCAGCATTTT	CASSQVAGTRQPQHF
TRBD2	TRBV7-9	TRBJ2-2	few	TGTGCCAGCGGGCGGGAGTCCGGGGAGCTGTTTTTT	CASGRESGELFF
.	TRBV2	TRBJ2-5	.	TGTGCCAGCAGTGAGGCCCTTCAAGAGACCCAGTACTTC	CASSEALQETQYF
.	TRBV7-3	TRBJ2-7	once	TGTGCCAGCAGCCCGGGACTCTCCCTATTAAGCGAGCAGTACTTC	CASSPGLSLLSEQYF
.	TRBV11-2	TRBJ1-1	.	TGTGCCAGCAGCTCGGGGTTCGGGAACACTGAAGCTTTCTTT	CASSSGFGNTEAFF